A selection of T cell receptor beta chains follows, all from one sample in a study of neurological immune-mediated disorders. TCRdb used MiXCR to reprocess the 5' RACE reads, holding one entry per CDR3 protein. The table lists roughly 31,000 distinct CDR3 sequences, less than 25% of them singletons, with 25% to 30% in the top ten. Source material: CD4+ T cells from blood. Source of these receptors: a man aged 45-60 years with HTLV-1-associated myelopathy (HAM/TSP). The CDR3 runs from the conserved cysteine through the conserved F or W. Each record gives: clone size, D gene, J gene, V gene, CDR3 length, CDR3 protein, CDR3 DNA. A D gene is named only where the DNA matches it firmly. Not every row has a clone size; where given, it reads once, few, many or a size class.

abundance: few
d_gene: TRBD1
j_gene: TRBJ2-1
v_gene: TRBV5-1
len: 13
CDR3aa: CASRGTVYNEQFF
CDR3nt: TGCGCCAGTAGAGGGACAGTTTACAATGAGCAGTTCTTC

abundance: many
d_gene: -
j_gene: TRBJ2-3
v_gene: TRBV12-3/TRBV12-4
len: 14
CDR3aa: CASSFGGSGDTQYF
CDR3nt: TGTGCCAGCAGTTTCGGAGGGTCGGGAGATACGCAGTATTTT

abundance: many
d_gene: -
j_gene: TRBJ2-1
v_gene: TRBV5-1
len: 14
CDR3aa: CASSNREGGREQFF
CDR3nt: TGCGCCAGCAGCAATAGGGAAGGGGGGCGAGAGCAGTTCTTC

abundance: many
d_gene: TRBD2
j_gene: TRBJ2-2
v_gene: TRBV5-1
len: 16
CDR3aa: CASIPTSGANTGELFF
CDR3nt: TGCGCCAGCATCCCGACTAGCGGGGCGAACACCGGGGAGCTGTTTTTT

abundance: many
d_gene: -
j_gene: TRBJ1-5
v_gene: TRBV12-3/TRBV12-4
len: 13
CDR3aa: CASSQGTRQPQHF
CDR3nt: TGTGCCAGCAGTCAAGGGACTCGTCAGCCCCAGCATTTT

abundance: many
d_gene: -
j_gene: TRBJ1-4
v_gene: TRBV20-1
len: 14
CDR3aa: CSAHAGTATGKLFF
CDR3nt: TGCAGTGCCCACGCCGGGACTGCCACGGGAAAACTGTTTTTT

abundance: many
d_gene: TRBD1
j_gene: TRBJ2-1
v_gene: TRBV4-1
len: 15
CDR3aa: CASSAQRDRRHEQFF
CDR3nt: TGCGCCAGCAGCGCCCAAAGGGACAGGCGGCATGAGCAGTTCTTC

abundance: -
d_gene: -
j_gene: TRBJ1-6
v_gene: TRBV5-1
len: 15
CDR3aa: CASSLAGVYNSPLHF
CDR3nt: TGCGCCAGCAGCTTGGCCGGGGTCTATAATTCACCCCTCCACTTT

abundance: -
d_gene: TRBD2
j_gene: TRBJ2-3
v_gene: TRBV20-1
len: 16
CDR3aa: CSAFGTSGGGTDTQYF
CDR3nt: TGCAGTGCCTTCGGGACTAGCGGGGGAGGGACAGATACGCAGTATTTT

abundance: few
d_gene: TRBD2
j_gene: TRBJ2-5
v_gene: TRBV7-9
len: 15
CDR3aa: CASSLAAGGQETQYF
CDR3nt: TGTGCCAGCAGCTTAGCAGCGGGGGGACAAGAGACCCAGTACTTC

abundance: -
d_gene: -
j_gene: TRBJ1-2
v_gene: TRBV20-1
len: 14
CDR3aa: CSADPGTLGYGYTF
CDR3nt: TGCAGTGCGGACCCCGGGACACTGGGCTATGGCTACACCTTC

abundance: many
d_gene: -
j_gene: TRBJ1-5
v_gene: TRBV12-3/TRBV12-4
len: 14
CDR3aa: CASSPGTLNQPQHF
CDR3nt: TGTGCCAGCAGTCCCGGGACACTGAATCAGCCCCAGCATTTT

abundance: -
d_gene: -
j_gene: TRBJ2-3
v_gene: TRBV29-1
len: 12
CDR3aa: CSVAQAADTQYF
CDR3nt: TGCAGCGTTGCCCAGGCGGCAGATACGCAGTATTTT

abundance: many
d_gene: -
j_gene: TRBJ1-5
v_gene: TRBV5-1
len: 16
CDR3aa: CASSLGDIGGNQPQHF
CDR3nt: TGCGCCAGCAGCTTGGGGGACATCGGGGGCAATCAGCCCCAGCATTTT

abundance: many
d_gene: -
j_gene: TRBJ2-7
v_gene: TRBV12-3/TRBV12-4
len: 15
CDR3aa: CASTVTSRLSYEQYF
CDR3nt: TGTGCCAGCACCGTGACTAGTCGTCTTTCCTACGAGCAGTACTTC

abundance: -
d_gene: -
j_gene: TRBJ2-2
v_gene: TRBV20-1
len: 13
CDR3aa: CGARPVGTGELFF
CDR3nt: TGCGGTGCTAGACCCGTTGGGACCGGGGAGCTGTTTTTT

abundance: many
d_gene: TRBD2
j_gene: TRBJ2-2
v_gene: TRBV3-1
len: 17
CDR3aa: CASSQGPGRANTGELFF
CDR3nt: TGTGCCAGCAGCCAAGGTCCAGGGAGGGCGAACACCGGGGAGCTGTTTTTT

abundance: once
d_gene: -
j_gene: TRBJ2-3
v_gene: TRBV20-1
len: 13
CDR3aa: CSARQMFTDTQYF
CDR3nt: TGCAGTGCACGACAGATGTTCACAGATACGCAGTATTTT

abundance: many
d_gene: TRBD1
j_gene: TRBJ1-1
v_gene: TRBV12-3/TRBV12-4
len: 14
CDR3aa: CASSPDYRGTEAFF
CDR3nt: TGTGCCAGCAGCCCAGACTACAGGGGTACTGAAGCTTTCTTT

abundance: many
d_gene: TRBD2
j_gene: TRBJ2-5
v_gene: TRBV20-1
len: 13
CDR3aa: CSAPSGSSETQYF
CDR3nt: TGCAGTGCTCCTAGCGGGAGTTCGGAGACCCAGTACTTC

abundance: many
d_gene: -
j_gene: TRBJ2-7
v_gene: TRBV11-2
len: 13
CDR3aa: CASSLGGHYEQYF
CDR3nt: TGTGCCAGCAGCTTAGGGGGCCACTACGAGCAGTACTTC

abundance: many
d_gene: -
j_gene: TRBJ2-2
v_gene: TRBV24-1
len: 16
CDR3aa: CATSEAEPSNTGELFF
CDR3nt: TGTGCCACCAGTGAAGCGGAACCTTCGAACACCGGGGAGCTGTTTTTT

abundance: large
d_gene: TRBD1
j_gene: TRBJ1-6
v_gene: TRBV5-5
len: 14
CDR3aa: CASSLTGGNSPLHF
CDR3nt: TGTGCCAGCAGCCTGACAGGGGGAAATTCACCCCTCCACTTT

abundance: many
d_gene: TRBD1
j_gene: TRBJ1-1
v_gene: TRBV7-9
len: 17
CDR3aa: CASNEAGEGAHGTEAFF
CDR3nt: TGTGCCAGCAACGAAGCGGGGGAGGGGGCGCATGGCACTGAAGCTTTCTTT

abundance: many
d_gene: TRBD1
j_gene: TRBJ2-2
v_gene: TRBV6-6
len: 14
CDR3aa: CASRDRVGTGELFF
CDR3nt: TGTGCCAGCAGGGACAGGGTAGGCACCGGGGAGCTGTTTTTT

abundance: few
d_gene: -
j_gene: TRBJ1-1
v_gene: TRBV7-2
len: 13
CDR3aa: CASSLNAGTEAFF
CDR3nt: TGTGCCAGCAGCTTAAACGCGGGCACTGAAGCTTTCTTT

abundance: many
d_gene: -
j_gene: TRBJ1-6
v_gene: TRBV25-1
len: 14
CDR3aa: CASSERAGFSPLHF
CDR3nt: TGTGCCAGCAGTGAACGGGCAGGTTTCTCACCCCTCCACTTT

abundance: few
d_gene: -
j_gene: TRBJ1-5
v_gene: TRBV5-1
len: 15
CDR3aa: CASSPQAGDNQPQHF
CDR3nt: TGCGCCAGCAGTCCCCAGGCAGGGGATAATCAGCCCCAGCATTTT

abundance: medium-sized
d_gene: -
j_gene: TRBJ2-2
v_gene: TRBV20-1
len: 13
CDR3aa: CSAGGGNTGELFF
CDR3nt: TGCAGTGCGGGTGGGGGGAACACCGGGGAGCTGTTTTTT

abundance: many
d_gene: TRBD2
j_gene: TRBJ2-1
v_gene: TRBV5-1
len: 16
CDR3aa: CASSLEASGYYNEQFF
CDR3nt: TGCGCCAGCAGCTTGGAGGCTAGCGGATACTACAATGAGCAGTTCTTC

abundance: many
d_gene: -
j_gene: TRBJ1-3
v_gene: TRBV14
len: 16
CDR3aa: CASSPLGPSSGNTIYF
CDR3nt: TGTGCCAGCAGCCCTTTGGGACCGTCCTCTGGAAACACCATATATTTT

abundance: many
d_gene: -
j_gene: TRBJ2-7
v_gene: TRBV20-1
len: 14
CDR3aa: CSASVGTPSYEQYF
CDR3nt: TGCAGTGCCAGCGTAGGGACACCCTCCTACGAGCAGTACTTC

abundance: many
d_gene: TRBD2
j_gene: TRBJ2-2
v_gene: TRBV12-3/TRBV12-4
len: 15
CDR3aa: CASNSGGEHTGELFF
CDR3nt: TGTGCCAGCAATAGCGGGGGAGAACACACCGGGGAGCTGTTTTTT

abundance: many
d_gene: -
j_gene: TRBJ2-3
v_gene: TRBV19
len: 12
CDR3aa: CASRAGTDTQYF
CDR3nt: TGTGCCTCCAGGGCCGGCACAGATACGCAGTATTTT

abundance: -
d_gene: -
j_gene: TRBJ2-5
v_gene: TRBV5-5
len: 16
CDR3aa: CASSPLVRGVSETQYF
CDR3nt: TGTGCCAGCAGCCCCCTTGTGAGGGGGGTCTCGGAGACCCAGTACTTC

abundance: many
d_gene: TRBD2
j_gene: TRBJ2-7
v_gene: TRBV7-2
len: 16
CDR3aa: CASSTSSGRRSYEQYF
CDR3nt: TGTGCCAGCAGCACCTCTAGCGGGAGGAGGTCCTACGAGCAGTACTTC

abundance: many
d_gene: -
j_gene: TRBJ2-2
v_gene: TRBV7-8
len: 14
CDR3aa: CASSLGTGAGELFF
CDR3nt: TGTGCCAGCAGCTTAGGAACGGGGGCCGGGGAGCTGTTTTTT

abundance: many
d_gene: -
j_gene: TRBJ2-3
v_gene: TRBV18
len: 16
CDR3aa: CASSLTGASGADTQYF
CDR3nt: TGTGCCAGCTCACTTACGGGCGCCTCAGGGGCAGATACGCAGTATTTT

abundance: many
d_gene: -
j_gene: TRBJ2-1
v_gene: TRBV10-3
len: 12
CDR3aa: CAIGASYNEQFF
CDR3nt: TGTGCCATCGGAGCGTCCTACAATGAGCAGTTCTTC

abundance: many
d_gene: -
j_gene: TRBJ2-1
v_gene: TRBV20-1
len: 13
CDR3aa: CSARKDAYNEQFF
CDR3nt: TGCAGTGCTAGAAAGGACGCCTACAATGAGCAGTTCTTC

abundance: many
d_gene: -
j_gene: TRBJ1-1
v_gene: TRBV6-5
len: 14
CDR3aa: CASSSSGLPTEAFF
CDR3nt: TGTGCCAGCAGTTCCTCGGGACTACCCACTGAAGCTTTCTTT

abundance: medium-sized
d_gene: TRBD1
j_gene: TRBJ2-4
v_gene: TRBV27
len: 14
CDR3aa: CASSPRQGVDIQYF
CDR3nt: TGTGCCAGCAGTCCCCGACAGGGTGTGGACATTCAGTACTTC

abundance: -
d_gene: TRBD1
j_gene: TRBJ1-5
v_gene: TRBV5-4
len: 14
CDR3aa: CASSSRGSNQPQHF
CDR3nt: TGTGCCAGCAGCTCCAGGGGGAGCAATCAGCCCCAGCATTTT

abundance: -
d_gene: -
j_gene: TRBJ1-2
v_gene: TRBV27
len: 12
CDR3aa: CASGTGNYGYTF
CDR3nt: TGTGCCAGCGGGACGGGGAACTATGGCTACACCTTC

abundance: -
d_gene: -
j_gene: TRBJ1-1
v_gene: TRBV12-3/TRBV12-4
len: 11
CDR3aa: CASSLATEAFF
CDR3nt: TGTGCCAGCAGTTTAGCCACTGAAGCTTTCTTT

abundance: -
d_gene: TRBD1
j_gene: TRBJ2-7
v_gene: TRBV6-5
len: 14
CDR3aa: CASISGTGVYELYF
CDR3nt: TGTGCCAGCATTTCCGGGACAGGGGTCTACGAGCTGTACTTC

abundance: many
d_gene: TRBD1
j_gene: TRBJ1-1
v_gene: TRBV5-1
len: 16
CDR3aa: CASRHGTGKMNTEAFF
CDR3nt: TGCGCCAGCCGACACGGGACAGGGAAAATGAACACTGAAGCTTTCTTT

abundance: many
d_gene: -
j_gene: TRBJ1-6
v_gene: TRBV6-5
len: 13
CDR3aa: CASSYYDNSPLHF
CDR3nt: TGTGCCAGCAGTTATTACGATAATTCACCCCTCCACTTT

abundance: many
d_gene: -
j_gene: TRBJ2-3
v_gene: TRBV12-3/TRBV12-4
len: 16
CDR3aa: CASSPARIFRADTQYF
CDR3nt: TGTGCCAGCAGCCCGGCGAGGATTTTTCGCGCAGATACGCAGTATTTT

abundance: -
d_gene: -
j_gene: TRBJ2-1
v_gene: TRBV12-3/TRBV12-4
len: 12
CDR3aa: CASSLAADEQFF
CDR3nt: TGTGCCAGCAGTTTAGCCGCGGATGAGCAGTTCTTC

abundance: -
d_gene: -
j_gene: TRBJ2-7
v_gene: TRBV9
len: 15
CDR3aa: CASSPDGGGTYEQYF
CDR3nt: TGTGCCAGCAGTCCCGACGGAGGTGGCACCTACGAGCAGTACTTC

abundance: many
d_gene: -
j_gene: TRBJ1-4
v_gene: TRBV12-3/TRBV12-4
len: 14
CDR3aa: CASSRSRRGEKLFF
CDR3nt: TGTGCCAGCAGTCGTTCCAGGAGGGGGGAAAAACTGTTTTTT

abundance: many
d_gene: TRBD1
j_gene: TRBJ2-7
v_gene: TRBV28
len: 14
CDR3aa: CASRPGTVSHEQYF
CDR3nt: TGTGCCAGCAGACCCGGGACAGTCAGCCACGAGCAGTACTTC

abundance: many
d_gene: TRBD2
j_gene: TRBJ2-3
v_gene: TRBV2
len: 16
CDR3aa: CASSYGQAGAADTQYF
CDR3nt: TGTGCCAGCAGTTACGGACAAGCGGGAGCGGCAGATACGCAGTATTTT

abundance: many
d_gene: -
j_gene: TRBJ2-1
v_gene: TRBV10-3
len: 14
CDR3aa: CAIRVGGSYNEQFF
CDR3nt: TGTGCCATCAGAGTGGGTGGGTCCTACAATGAGCAGTTCTTC

abundance: many
d_gene: -
j_gene: TRBJ1-3
v_gene: TRBV5-1
len: 15
CDR3aa: CASSLAAGTGNTIYF
CDR3nt: TGCGCCAGCAGCTTGGCAGCAGGGACTGGAAACACCATATATTTT

abundance: many
d_gene: -
j_gene: TRBJ1-5
v_gene: TRBV6-5
len: 15
CDR3aa: CASSYSSMGNQPQHF
CDR3nt: TGTGCCAGCAGTTACAGCAGCATGGGCAATCAGCCCCAGCATTTT

abundance: many
d_gene: -
j_gene: TRBJ2-2
v_gene: TRBV5-1
len: 12
CDR3aa: CASSNRDHGLFF
CDR3nt: TGCGCCAGCAGCAACAGGGATCACGGGCTGTTTTTT

abundance: -
d_gene: -
j_gene: TRBJ1-2
v_gene: TRBV7-9
len: 14
CDR3aa: CASRSRGPSYGYTF
CDR3nt: TGTGCCAGCAGGAGCCGGGGCCCCAGCTATGGCTACACCTTC